This record looks at one TCR beta chain sequence and its context. This sample stems from a study of blood T cell repertoires in COVID-19. Study in general: Samples came from the United States, Italy and Spain, spanning acute and convalescent COVID-19. From T cells, B-cell-depleted T cells, or PBMCs came the material, which was cDNA or gDNA.

The J segment lost 6 bases and the V segment lost 4 bases, leaving 8 bases of the junction unmatched. Germline V CDR1 and CDR2: ENHRY, SYGVKD. CDR3 length: 14 residues. Authors' analysis steps: Scientists estimated how many nucleated cells there were by amplifying reference gene primers. Clones were read by immunoSEQ multiplex PCR, and TCRdb kept only the in-frame ones, dropping some. That table gives V, J and clone size, and the DNA gave D and trimming. The sample shows about 310,000 clones, 87% of them seen only once. The sequence came from a man between 18 and 35 years old with active or convalescent COVID-19. Sequencing was done on a sample of peripheral blood. The chain joins TRBV10-3 to TRBJ2-7; the match to TRBD2 covers 8 bases. This chain's CDR3 is CAISVGLAFREQYF. In nucleotides, the CDR3 is TGTGCCATCAGTGTTGGACTAGCTTTTCGCGAGCAGTACTTC.